This TCR beta chain was sequenced during a study of CD8+ T cells in alopecia areata (dated by TCRdb to about 2018). As for the study more broadly: The treated patients, all with moderate-to-severe alopecia areata, were enrolled in an open-label pilot trial of oral tofacitinib given at 5 to 10 mg twice daily. Patients received tofacitinib for 6 to 18 months and were then followed off drug for 6 months to check for delayed response and recurrence. To study T cell clonal expansion in alopecia areata, the researchers applied high-throughput TCRbeta sequencing to both the C3H/HeJ mouse model and human patients. In humans, TCRbeta sequencing was performed on scalp tissue and on sorted CD4+ and CD8+ peripheral blood T cells from healthy controls and from patients with patchy or totalis/universalis alopecia areata. Biopsies were taken from tofacitinib-treated patients at baseline and at 4 and 24 weeks of treatment, and a later scalp biopsy was taken in several of the tofacitinib-treated patients. Clonality in the scalp was compared among normal scalp (n=4), patchy alopecia areata scalp (n=8), and alopecia totalis/universalis scalp (n=8). The RNA source kit depended on sample type: the PAXgene miRNA kit for fixed scalp, the miRNeasy kit for PBMCs, and the RNeasy kit for mouse skin. Amplification of TCRbeta CDR3 regions was done by immunoSEQ multiplex PCR using 35 Vbeta forward primers and 13 Jbeta reverse primers.

Lesional scalp punch biopsies and peripheral blood were obtained from alopecia areata patients. PBMCs were isolated by density centrifugation and stained for CD3, CD4 and CD8, and CD4+ and CD8+ T cells were sorted on a FACSAria. To prepare the library, the immunoSEQ multiplex PCR assay was applied. For TCR sequencing, RNA was extracted from every sample and reverse transcribed into cDNA to serve as template. SuperScript III was used for first-strand cDNA synthesis, primed with a 2:1 mix of oligo-dT and random hexamers. A synthetic immune receptor repertoire was used to gauge amplification bias, and whatever bias remained was removed computationally. Concerning the study's data processing: After raw reads were preprocessed to remove errors, the CDR3 was defined following IMGT conventions as running from the conserved cysteine to phenylalanine. Clonality was computed by normalizing Shannon entropy by log2 of the number of productive unique TCRs and subtracting the result from 1. Whether each scalp clone was CD4 or CD8 was inferred by checking scalp TCRbeta sequences against the CD4 and CD8 repertoires from sorted blood. What TCRdb holds here is the immuneACCESS table cut down to in-frame rearrangements. Part of the clones is not present; checked against another copy, under half of the missing clones reflect an unresolved V gene, and the others are unexplained. V and J calls and clone size follow that table, whereas D and trimming were derived from the DNA. The sample yields fewer than 150,000 clones; roughly two fifths were counted once. Jointly, the top ten make up about 3.1% of the sample.

In regard to this clone: The target of this receptor is not known. It has no much larger one-base neighbor in the sample; base qualities were not kept.

General study outcomes and caveats: Shared TCR sequences between patients were less evident than in mice, which may be partly attributable to HLA diversity in the patient population. Lesional scalp, especially in alopecia totalis/universalis, showed higher clonality and more expanded CD8+ clones than normal scalp, suggesting antigenic drive. Unlike mouse skin, where gammadelta T cells dominate, normal human skin contains resident alphabeta T cells that get sequenced too, which complicates analysis of the scalp TCR repertoire.

From cysteine to phenylalanine, the CDR3 is 14 amino acids long. Of the read, only the CDR3 DNA is kept; its 42 bases are in frame from base 1. CDR1 and CDR2 (SGHTA, FQGNSA) derive from the germline V gene. V is trimmed back by 5 bases and J by 7 bases, and the junction contains 9 bases that no gene match accounts for. The receptor chain draws on TRBV7-2 and TRBJ1-2, with TRBD1 matching 8 junction bases. Sequencing was done on a sample of CD4+ T cells sorted from blood. This receptor was obtained from a human donor with alopecia areata. The nucleotide sequence reads as follows: TGTGCCAGCAGCGATACAGGGGGGCTTGGTGGCTACACCTTC. This translates into CASSDTGGLGGYTF.